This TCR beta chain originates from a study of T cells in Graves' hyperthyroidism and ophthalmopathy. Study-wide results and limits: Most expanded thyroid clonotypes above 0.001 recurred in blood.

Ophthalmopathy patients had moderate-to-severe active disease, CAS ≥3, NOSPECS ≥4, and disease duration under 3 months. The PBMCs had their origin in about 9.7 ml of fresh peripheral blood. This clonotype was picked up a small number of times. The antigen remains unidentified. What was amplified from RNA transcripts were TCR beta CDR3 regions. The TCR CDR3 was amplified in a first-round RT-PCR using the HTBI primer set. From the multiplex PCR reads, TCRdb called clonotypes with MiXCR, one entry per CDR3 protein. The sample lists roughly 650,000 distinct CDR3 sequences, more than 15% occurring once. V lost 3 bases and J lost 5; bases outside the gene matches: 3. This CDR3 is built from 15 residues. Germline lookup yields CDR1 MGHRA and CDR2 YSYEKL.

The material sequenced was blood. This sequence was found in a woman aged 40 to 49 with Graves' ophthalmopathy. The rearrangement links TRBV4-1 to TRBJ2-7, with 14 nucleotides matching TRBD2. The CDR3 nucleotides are TGCGCCAGCAGCCAGGGACTAGCGGGAGTTAACGAGCAGTACTTC. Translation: CASSQGLAGVNEQYF.